This TCR beta chain came from a study of T cells in Graves' hyperthyroidism and ophthalmopathy (dated by TCRdb to the late 2010s). The study in broad terms: Peripheral blood was collected at initial diagnosis, before any treatment. The paper reports TCR Vbeta CDR3 sequencing of roughly 140 peripheral blood samples: under 45 ophthalmopathy, under 80 hyperthyroidism and approximately 17 progressor patients. Thyroid tissue and blood T-cell repertoires from six Graves' hyperthyroidism patients were also compared in the study. The 75 to 100 discovery patients were randomly split 7:3 into training and test sets. After sampling, hyperthyroidism patients received methimazole starting at 30 mg daily, and ophthalmopathy patients received high-dose intravenous methylprednisolone. Whether ophthalmopathy could be predicted prospectively was tested in an independent validation cohort made up of under 20 hyperthyroidism patients plus 17 patients who later progressed to ophthalmopathy. TCR V-J signatures able to tell the groups apart were searched for in a discovery cohort of 95 or so patients, of whom 40 to 45 had Graves' ophthalmopathy and 57 had stable Graves' hyperthyroidism. The study at large found these results: In validation, the model predicted progression to ophthalmopathy with over 65% sensitivity and 72% to 85% specificity, a median of 6.5 months before onset. A 13 V-J signature model separated ophthalmopathy from stable hyperthyroidism, with approximately 87% sensitivity and about 81% specificity in cross-validation and 80%/75% in testing. Blood samples also contained most of the expanded thyroid clonotypes (frequency above 0.001), which suggests that blood repertoires may reflect thyroid immune responses. Sample size was not statistically predetermined, and investigators were not blinded to group allocation.

V and J are trimmed by 10 bases and 7 bases, and the gene matches miss 13 bases of the junction. The CDR3 spans 15 residues, from the cysteine through the phenylalanine. Solely the CDR3 DNA is kept, with 45 bases framed from the first base. Looking up the germline V gene yields CDR1 ENHRY and CDR2 SYGVKD. This clonotype was observed a few times. This clone's antigen is unknown. Base qualities are not provided; no much larger clone lies one nucleotide away. Stable Graves' hyperthyroidism was defined as no progression to ophthalmopathy during 18 months of follow-up. The hyperthyroidism patients were between 18 and 65 years old and newly diagnosed, with a disease duration of less than 2 months. Exclusion was applied to patients with uncontrolled infections, other autoimmune diseases, pregnancy or lactation. Diagnoses relied on clinical symptoms, serum thyroxine and TRAb, thyroid ultrasound and orbital computed tomography. Ficoll-Paque density gradient centrifugation was used to isolate PBMCs from approximately 11 ml of fresh peripheral blood. Total RNA was extracted with Trizol reagent, and quality was checked on an Agilent 2100 Bioanalyzer.

TCR beta CDR3 regions were amplified from RNA transcripts. The TCR CDR3 was subjected to a first round of RT-PCR using the HTBI primer set and the Qiagen OneStep RT-PCR kit. Libraries were constructed in a second round of multiplex PCR, after which size selection and purification were carried out. The libraries were sequenced on an Illumina HiSeq2000 using paired-end 100 bp reads. The source study handled its data this way. SOAPnuke was used to process the raw data, removing reads that contained adapters or uncalled bases, had a mean Phred below 15, or lacked an exact match to the constant primer or identifier. COPE v1.2.5 was used to merge the high-quality paired reads, and each unique nucleotide sequence was defined as a clonotype. MiTCR v1.1 was used to align clonotypes to the IMGT TRBV, TRBD and TRBJ reference segments. Only V-J combinations with frequency above 0.0001, covering about 99% of repertoires, were analysed. A TCS score was defined as the ratio between F50 (clonal expansion) and ExV (chaos), using BLOSUM62-based TCRdist between CDR3 peptides within each V-J. Welch's t-statistics and random forest reduced roughly 530 V-J features to 13, which were used in a naive Bayes classifier (R e1071). The similarity between thyroid and blood repertoires was quantified using the Morisita-Horn index. TCRdb passed the public sequencing reads through fastp at Q25 and MiXCR, retaining productive beta sequences. All rows with the same CDR3 protein become a single entry with the most common DNA and genes. TCRdb assigned the V and J calls; the authors' analysis was not used. Within this sample are roughly 710,000 distinct CDR3 sequences, with 30% to 40% of them counted one time only. Around 32% of the sample lies in the top ten.

The sequence joins TRBV10-3 to TRBJ1-5, with 10 junctional bases fitting TRBD1. The clonotype originates from a woman in her thirties or forties with Graves' hyperthyroidism. Sequenced sample: blood. The DNA is as follows: TGTGCCAGCAGCCGCTGGACAGGGGGTGAACAGCCCCAGCATTTT. This sequence encodes CASSRWTGGEQPQHF.